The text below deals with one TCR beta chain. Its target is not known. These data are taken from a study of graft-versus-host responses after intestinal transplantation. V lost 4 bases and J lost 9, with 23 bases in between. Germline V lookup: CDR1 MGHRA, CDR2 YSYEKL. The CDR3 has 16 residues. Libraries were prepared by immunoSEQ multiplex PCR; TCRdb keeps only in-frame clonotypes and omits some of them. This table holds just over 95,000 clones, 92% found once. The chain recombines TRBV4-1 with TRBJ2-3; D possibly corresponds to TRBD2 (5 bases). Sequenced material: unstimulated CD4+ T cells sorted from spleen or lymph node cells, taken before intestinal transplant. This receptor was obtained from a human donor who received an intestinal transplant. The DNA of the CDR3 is TGCGCCAGCAGCCCGGGCGGGTTTTCTAGGAGAGGGACGCAGTATTTT. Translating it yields CASSPGGFSRRGTQYF.